Here is one T cell receptor (beta chain) with its context. What it recognizes is unknown. Other DNA sequences in the sample encode the same CDR3. CDR1 and CDR2 (germline): MDHEN, SYDVKM. The CDR3 has 14 amino acids. Trimming took 5 bases from V and 3 from J; bases not matched to a gene: 3. The data originate from a study of cytomegalovirus exposure and HLA in healthy donors. Study outcomes and limitations: Further analysis was carried out later, and it showed several of the most significant clusters appearing linked to common viral pathogens. About 90% or about 30% of the time was how often most TCR beta V segments were productive, according to an earlier analysis. TCR beta chains numbering 164 were designated cytomegalovirus-associated.

Both 60 Vbeta primers and 13 Jbeta primers went into the PCR. The authors' processing: Unique TCR beta chains numbered about 80 million in a later analysis, with roughly 10 million shared. Libraries were prepared by immunoSEQ multiplex PCR; TCRdb keeps only in-frame clonotypes and omits some of them. The DNA was the basis for D and trimming; V, J and clone size are from that table. The table shows around 200,000 clones, with approximately 84% occurring only once. The V call is TRBV28, the J call TRBJ1-5; 8 nucleotides line up with TRBD1. The clonotype comes from a woman between 40 and 50 years old in good health and CMV-seronegative. Sequencing was done on a sample of PBMCs. CDR3 sequence: CASSQTGANQPQHF. The CDR3 coding sequence is TGTGCCAGCAGTCAGACAGGGGCCAATCAGCCCCAGCATTTT.